This is a list of T cell receptor beta chains from one sample in a study of PD-1 blockade in classical Hodgkin lymphoma. Libraries were prepared by immunoSEQ multiplex PCR; TCRdb keeps only in-frame clonotypes and omits some of them. The sample lists over 60,000 clones; about 70% were seen once. Here the sequenced sample was peripheral blood mononuclear cells (PBMCs), taken before the second cycle of nivolumab. These TCRs come from a human donor with classical Hodgkin lymphoma. CDR3s include the opening cysteine and the closing phenylalanine or tryptophan. D genes are given only for firm matches. Rows give clone size only sometimes, using once, few, many, or a class for an expanded clone.

clone size,D gene,V gene,J gene,CDR3 protein,CDR3 DNA
NA,NA,TRBV5-1,TRBJ1-1,CASSLAPGNTEAFF,TGCGCCAGCAGCTTGGCCCCAGGGAACACTGAAGCTTTCTTT
NA,TRBD1,TRBV28,TRBJ1-1,CASSPGTGDTEAFF,TGTGCCAGCAGTCCCGGGACAGGGGACACTGAAGCTTTCTTT
NA,NA,TRBV10-1,TRBJ2-3,CASSQGESASTDTQYF,TGCGCCAGCAGTCAAGGGGAGTCAGCTAGCACAGATACGCAGTATTTT
few,NA,TRBV29-1,TRBJ2-3,CSAEGLDGTDTQYF,TGCAGCGCCGAGGGGTTGGACGGCACAGATACGCAGTATTTT
NA,NA,TRBV14,TRBJ2-7,CASSQQGALLEQYF,TGTGCCAGCAGCCAACAGGGAGCCCTCTTGGAGCAGTACTTC
NA,TRBD1,TRBV29-1,TRBJ1-1,CSVATGTGNLEAFF,TGCAGCGTCGCTACCGGGACAGGTAATTTAGAAGCTTTCTTT
once,NA,TRBV28,TRBJ2-7,CASRPLGVYEQYF,TGTGCCAGCCGACCCCTAGGGGTTTACGAGCAGTACTTC
NA,NA,TRBV20-1,TRBJ1-1,CSARSTAEAFF,TGCAGTGCTAGAAGTACCGCTGAAGCTTTCTTT
NA,NA,TRBV19,TRBJ1-3,CASKRSQGASGNTIYF,TGTGCCAGTAAGAGATCGCAGGGAGCCTCTGGAAACACCATATATTTT
NA,NA,TRBV6-6,TRBJ2-3,CASRTGPGEQYF,TGTGCCAGCAGGACCGGGCCGGGGGAGCAGTATTTT
NA,TRBD1,TRBV28,TRBJ1-5,CASRQGTGNQPQHF,TGTGCCAGCAGGCAAGGGACAGGGAATCAGCCCCAGCATTTT
NA,TRBD1,TRBV4-1,TRBJ2-1,CASSQAGQGAYNEQFF,TGCGCCAGCAGCCAAGCGGGACAGGGGGCCTACAATGAGCAGTTCTTC
NA,NA,TRBV18,TRBJ1-4,CASSPRGAPSPLEKLFF,TGTGCCAGCTCACCACGGGGGGCCCCCAGTCCGCTTGAAAAACTGTTTTTT
NA,TRBD1,TRBV6-6,TRBJ2-7,CASSFPPGTGGSQYF,TGTGCCAGCAGTTTCCCCCCCGGGACAGGGGGCAGTCAGTACTTC
few,TRBD1,TRBV7-9,TRBJ2-7,CASSLAPGQANF,TGTGCCAGCAGCTTAGCTCCGGGACAGGCTAACTTC
few,TRBD1,TRBV30,TRBJ1-1,CARRQGRTEAFF,TGTGCCCGGCGACAGGGGAGGACTGAAGCTTTCTTT